The rows below give T cell receptor beta chains drawn from one sample of a study of T cell repertoires in cytomegalovirus infection. TCRdb re-analysed the reads in MiXCR, keeping a single row per CDR3 protein. Here the sample spans roughly 300,000 distinct CDR3 sequences, about 26% being singletons. Specimen: PBMCs. These receptors all come from a human donor in good health (CMV status not recorded). Some clones in this sample may be carry-over from other donors' samples. Both conserved end residues are part of each CDR3. A D gene is named only where the DNA matches it firmly. Clone size is given for some rows only: seen once, a few or many times, or a class if the clone is expanded.

cdr3_aa cdr3_nt d_call clone_size j_call v_call
CASSRSDVSGPNTGELFF TGTGCCAGCTCACGGTCAGACGTTTCGGGCCCGAACACCGGGGAGCTGTTTTTT NA few TRBJ2-2 TRBV18
CASSITNSPYNEQFF TGCGCCAGCAGCATTACTAATTCCCCCTACAATGAGCAGTTCTTC NA few TRBJ2-1 TRBV5-1
CASSPTQLSSGANVLTF TGTGCCAGTAGTCCGACGCAGCTGAGCTCTGGGGCCAACGTCCTGACTTTC NA NA TRBJ2-6 TRBV19
CASSPGTGYQPQHF TGTGCCAGCAGCCCTGGCACAGGTTATCAGCCCCAGCATTTT NA NA TRBJ1-5 TRBV28
CAPQAGGITHMSNQPQHF TGTGCCCCGCAGGCTGGGGGGATAACTCACATGAGCAATCAGCCCCAGCATTTT NA many TRBJ1-5 TRBV6-1
CSVSRGDGQFF TGCAGCGTTAGCCGAGGGGATGGGCAGTTCTTC NA NA TRBJ2-1 TRBV29-1
CASSLRPGVGNTIYF TGTGCCAGCAGCCTACGACCCGGGGTCGGAAACACCATATATTTT NA many TRBJ1-3 TRBV7-6
CASTVSGNTIYF TGTGCCAGCACCGTTTCGGGAAACACCATATATTTT NA NA TRBJ1-3 TRBV2
CASSLMGEGEQFF TGTGCCAGCAGCTTAATGGGGGAGGGTGAGCAGTTCTTC TRBD2 many TRBJ2-1 TRBV7-2
CASSLDGGGLTYEQYF TGTGCCAGCAGCCTAGATGGCGGAGGCCTAACCTACGAGCAGTACTTC NA many TRBJ2-7 TRBV7-3
CASRNLGQGRGKLFF TGTGCCAGCAGGAACCTCGGACAGGGCCGAGGAAAACTGTTTTTT TRBD1 NA TRBJ1-4 TRBV6-1
CASSLISAGGTTTGEQYF TGTGCCAGCAGCTTGATCTCGGCAGGGGGGACTACTACGGGGGAGCAGTACTTC NA many TRBJ2-7 TRBV7-8
CASSFGQGYTGELFF TGTGCCAGCAGCTTTGGACAGGGGTACACCGGGGAGCTGTTTTTT TRBD1 NA TRBJ2-2 TRBV5-6
CASSPGQVLWSNQPQHF TGTGCCAGCAGCCCCGGACAGGTCCTATGGAGCAATCAGCCCCAGCATTTT TRBD1 once TRBJ1-5 TRBV14
CASRPIMRNEQFF TGTGCCAGCCGCCCAATAATGAGGAATGAGCAGTTCTTC NA NA TRBJ2-1 TRBV5-3
CASSWTENTEAFF TGTGCCAGCAGCTGGACGGAGAACACTGAAGCTTTCTTT NA few TRBJ1-1 TRBV6-5